Sequencing of this T cell receptor (beta chain) was carried out in a study of identical twins. About this clonotype: Its antigen is currently unknown.

Study-level results: Memory repertoires lacked the insertion deficit that abundant cord blood beta clonotypes showed. Zero-insertion analyses were open to partial confounding by invariant MAIT and iNKT cells. The study found weaker excess twin sharing in beta out-of-frame sequences. Rather than following the same donors, the conclusions depended on cross-sectional statistical analysis.

TCRdb redid the calling of the 5' RACE reads with MiXCR, one entry per CDR3 protein. The table lists 420,000 or so distinct CDR3 sequences, about 18% of them singletons. Trimming removed 6 bases at V and 2 bases at J, with 20 bases between. The germline gives CDR1 ENHRY, CDR2 SYGVKD. The CDR3 has 16 residues. The sample consisted of naive T cells sorted from blood. The receptor comes from a man aged 45-65 years in good health. The chain couples TRBV10-3 to TRBJ2-7; TRBD2 is a possible D gene (7 bases). The chain's CDR3 is CAISRGRAGATYEQYF. In nucleotides, the CDR3 is TGTGCCATCAGCAGAGGGAGGGCAGGGGCGACCTACGAGCAGTACTTC.